One T cell receptor beta chain is described in this entry. The entry originates in a study of spatial heterogeneity in lung cancer. Study at large: When available, follow-up PBMC samples taken a median of about 2 years after resection were sequenced. The study observed each unique TCR and UMI combination more than ten times on average in raw reads.

On each TCR cDNA molecule, a unique molecular identifier was present. From the 5' RACE reads, TCRdb called clonotypes with MiXCR, one entry per CDR3 protein. Of 45,000 to 65,000 distinct CDR3 sequences in the sample, more than 6.5% are singletons; the top ten hold around 35%. Time point of the sample: blood at routine non-recurrence follow-up after resection. Unsorted samples of tumor, nontumor lung or frozen PBMC had their whole RNA sequenced. There are 13 residues in the CDR3. V lost 3 bases and J lost 4, with 10 bases in between. Germline assignment: CDR1 MNHEY and CDR2 SVGAGI. This specimen consisted of PBMCs, obtained at follow-up. This TCR came from a female donor with early-stage non-small cell lung cancer. The chain employs TRBV6-5 and TRBJ2-7; D is perhaps TRBD1 (5 bases). The CDR3 DNA is TGTGCCAGCAGTTATCGACAGTCGTACGAGCAGTACTTC. It encodes CASSYRQSYEQYF.